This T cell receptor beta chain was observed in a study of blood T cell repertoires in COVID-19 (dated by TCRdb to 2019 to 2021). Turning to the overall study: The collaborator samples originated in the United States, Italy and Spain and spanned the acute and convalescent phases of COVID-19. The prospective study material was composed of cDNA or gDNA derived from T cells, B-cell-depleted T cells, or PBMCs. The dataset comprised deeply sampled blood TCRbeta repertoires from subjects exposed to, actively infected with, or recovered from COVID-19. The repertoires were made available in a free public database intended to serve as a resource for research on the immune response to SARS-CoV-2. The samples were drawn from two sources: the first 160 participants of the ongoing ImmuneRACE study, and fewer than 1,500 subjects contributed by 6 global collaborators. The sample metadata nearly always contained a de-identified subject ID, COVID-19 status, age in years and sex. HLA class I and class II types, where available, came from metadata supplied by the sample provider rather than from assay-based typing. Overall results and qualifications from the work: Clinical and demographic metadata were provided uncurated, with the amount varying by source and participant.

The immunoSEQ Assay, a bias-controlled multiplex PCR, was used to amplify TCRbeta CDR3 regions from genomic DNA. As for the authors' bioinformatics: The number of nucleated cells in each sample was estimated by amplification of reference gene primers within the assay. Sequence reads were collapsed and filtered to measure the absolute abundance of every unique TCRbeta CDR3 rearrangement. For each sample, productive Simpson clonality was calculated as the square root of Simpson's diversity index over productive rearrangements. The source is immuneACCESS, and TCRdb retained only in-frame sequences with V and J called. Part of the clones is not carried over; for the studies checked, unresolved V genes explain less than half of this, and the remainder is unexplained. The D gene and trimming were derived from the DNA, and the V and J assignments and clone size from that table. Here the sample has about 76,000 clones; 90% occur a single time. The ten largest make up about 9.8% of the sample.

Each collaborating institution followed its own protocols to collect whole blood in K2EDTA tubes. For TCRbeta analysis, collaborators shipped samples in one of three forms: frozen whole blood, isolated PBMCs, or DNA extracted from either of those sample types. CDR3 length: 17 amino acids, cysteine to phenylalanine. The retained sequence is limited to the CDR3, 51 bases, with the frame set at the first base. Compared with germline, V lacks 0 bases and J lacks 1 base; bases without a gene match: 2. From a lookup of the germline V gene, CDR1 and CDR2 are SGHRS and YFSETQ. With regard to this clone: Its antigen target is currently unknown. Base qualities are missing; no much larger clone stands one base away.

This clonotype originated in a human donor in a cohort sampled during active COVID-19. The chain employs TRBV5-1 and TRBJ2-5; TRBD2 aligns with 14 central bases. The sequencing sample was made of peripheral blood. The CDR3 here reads CASSLAGLAGGQETQYF. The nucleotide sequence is TGCGCCAGCAGCTTGGCTGGACTAGCGGGAGGCCAAGAGACCCAGTACTTC.